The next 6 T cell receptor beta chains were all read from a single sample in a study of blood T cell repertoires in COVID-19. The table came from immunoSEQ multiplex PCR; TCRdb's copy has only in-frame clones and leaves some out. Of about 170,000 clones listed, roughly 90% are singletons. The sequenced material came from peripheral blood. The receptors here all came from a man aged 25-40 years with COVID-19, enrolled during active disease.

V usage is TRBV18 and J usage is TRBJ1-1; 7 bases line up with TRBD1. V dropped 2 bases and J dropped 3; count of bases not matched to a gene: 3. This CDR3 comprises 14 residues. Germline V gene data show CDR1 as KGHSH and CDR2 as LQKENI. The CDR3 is CASSPNRGDTEAFF. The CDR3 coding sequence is TGTGCCAGCTCACCAAACAGGGGAGACACTGAAGCTTTCTTT.

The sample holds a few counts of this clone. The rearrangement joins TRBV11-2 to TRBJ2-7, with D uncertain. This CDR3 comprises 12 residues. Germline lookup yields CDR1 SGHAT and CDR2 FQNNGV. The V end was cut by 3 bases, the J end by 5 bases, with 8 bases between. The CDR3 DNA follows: TGTGCCAGCAGCTTGGCAATGGACGAGCAGTACTTC. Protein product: CASSLAMDEQYF.

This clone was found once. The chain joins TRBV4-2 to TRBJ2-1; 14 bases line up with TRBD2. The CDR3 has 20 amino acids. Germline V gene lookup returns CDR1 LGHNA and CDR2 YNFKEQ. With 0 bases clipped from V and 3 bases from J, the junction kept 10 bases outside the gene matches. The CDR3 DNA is TGTGCCAGCAGCCAAGAACGGGCGGGACTAGCGGGAGTTTACTACAATGAGCAGTTCTTC. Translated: CASSQERAGLAGVYYNEQFF.

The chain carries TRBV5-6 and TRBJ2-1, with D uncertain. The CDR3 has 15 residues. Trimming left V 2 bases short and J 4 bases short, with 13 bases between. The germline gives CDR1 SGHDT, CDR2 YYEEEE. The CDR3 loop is CASSFEANPYNEQFF. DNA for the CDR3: TGTGCCAGCAGCTTTGAGGCTAATCCTTACAATGAGCAGTTCTTC.

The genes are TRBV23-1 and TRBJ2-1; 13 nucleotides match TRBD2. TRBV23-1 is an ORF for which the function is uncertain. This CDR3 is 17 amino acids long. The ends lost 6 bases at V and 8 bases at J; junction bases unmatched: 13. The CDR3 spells CASRHTGTSGKCYEQFF. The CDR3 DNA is TGCGCCAGCAGACACACCGGGACTAGCGGGAAGTGCTATGAGCAGTTCTTC.

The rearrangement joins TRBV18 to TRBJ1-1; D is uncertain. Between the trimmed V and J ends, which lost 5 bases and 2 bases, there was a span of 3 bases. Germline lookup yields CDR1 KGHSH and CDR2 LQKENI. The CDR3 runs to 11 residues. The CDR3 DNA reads TGTGCCAGCTCAACTAACACTGAAGCTTTCTTT. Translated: CASSTNTEAFF. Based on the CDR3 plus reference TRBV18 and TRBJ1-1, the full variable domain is NAGVMQNPRHLVRRRGQEARLRCSPMKGHSHVYWYRQLPEEGLKFMVYLQKENIIDESGMPKERFSAEFPKEGPSILRIQQVVRGDSAAYFCASSTNTEAFFGQGTRLTVV.